This T cell receptor (beta chain) was sequenced for a study of vaccination and CD4 T cells after COVID-19. The Oncomine TCR Beta short-read assay generated sequence data from the DNA of cultured CD4+ T cells. TCRdb used MiXCR to reprocess the PCR reads, holding one entry per CDR3 protein. The profile covers over 10,000 distinct CDR3 sequences, with approximately 58% appearing a single time and about 12% taken by the ten largest. Stated treatment: roughly 10-day PBMC culture with coronavirus spike peptide pools or control peptides (ViraFEST assay). Worth noting for this clonotype: Its antigen is currently unknown.

The sample was CD4+ T cells from blood, cultured in vitro. The sequence was collected from a human donor who had recovered from COVID-19.

The CDR3 nucleotides are TGTGCCAGCAGCCCGGGCCCCACTGGGCCTGGAAACACCATATATTTT. It translates to CASSPGPTGPGNTIYF. V gene TRBV7-8 combines with J gene TRBJ1-3; unclear D gene. The CDR3 loop spans 16 amino acids. Trimming removed 5 bases at V and 2 bases at J, with 16 bases between. Germline V gives CDR1 SGHVS, CDR2 FQNEAQ.